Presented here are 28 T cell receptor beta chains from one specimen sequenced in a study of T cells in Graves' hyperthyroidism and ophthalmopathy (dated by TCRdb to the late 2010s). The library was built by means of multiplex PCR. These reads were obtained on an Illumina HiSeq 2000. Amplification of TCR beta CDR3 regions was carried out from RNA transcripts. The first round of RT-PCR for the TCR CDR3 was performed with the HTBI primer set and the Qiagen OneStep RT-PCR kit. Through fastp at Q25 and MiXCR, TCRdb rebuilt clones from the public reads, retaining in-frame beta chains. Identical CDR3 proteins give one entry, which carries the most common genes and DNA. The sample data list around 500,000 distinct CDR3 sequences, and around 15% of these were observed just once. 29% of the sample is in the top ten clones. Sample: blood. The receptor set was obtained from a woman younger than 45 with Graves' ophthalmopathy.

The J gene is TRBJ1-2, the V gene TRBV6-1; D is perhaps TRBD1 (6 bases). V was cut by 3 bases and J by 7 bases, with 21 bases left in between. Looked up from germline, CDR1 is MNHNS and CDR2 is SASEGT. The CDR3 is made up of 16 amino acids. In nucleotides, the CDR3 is TGTGCCAGCAGTGACTACTGGGACAAGGGAGGGCTTGGCTACACCTTC. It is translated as CASSDYWDKGGLGYTF.

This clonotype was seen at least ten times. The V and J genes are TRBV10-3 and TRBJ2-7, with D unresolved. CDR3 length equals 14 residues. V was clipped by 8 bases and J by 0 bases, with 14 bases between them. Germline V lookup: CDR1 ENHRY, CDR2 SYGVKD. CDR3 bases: TGTGCCATCCGCCGGACGGGCAGCTCCTACGAGCAGTACTTC. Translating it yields CAIRRTGSSYEQYF.

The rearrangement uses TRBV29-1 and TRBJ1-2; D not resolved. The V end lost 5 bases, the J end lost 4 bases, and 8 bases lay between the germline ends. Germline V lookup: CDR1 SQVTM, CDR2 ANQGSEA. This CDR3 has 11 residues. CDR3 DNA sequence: TGCAGCGTTCCTGACGGCTATGGCTACACCTTC. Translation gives CSVPDGYGYTF.

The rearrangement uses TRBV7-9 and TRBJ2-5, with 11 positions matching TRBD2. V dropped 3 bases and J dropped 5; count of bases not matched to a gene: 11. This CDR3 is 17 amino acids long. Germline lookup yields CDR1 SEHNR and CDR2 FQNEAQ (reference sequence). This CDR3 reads CASSLGSGRANLETQYF. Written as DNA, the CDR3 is TGTGCCAGCAGCTTGGGTAGCGGGAGGGCCAACCTGGAGACCCAGTACTTC.

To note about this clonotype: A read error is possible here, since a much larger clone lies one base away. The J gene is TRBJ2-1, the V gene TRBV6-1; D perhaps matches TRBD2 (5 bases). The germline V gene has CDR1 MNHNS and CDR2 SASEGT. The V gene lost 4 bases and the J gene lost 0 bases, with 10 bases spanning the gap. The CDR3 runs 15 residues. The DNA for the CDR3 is TGTGCCAGCAGTGTTACTAGTTTCTCCTACAATGAGCAGTTCTTC. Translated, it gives CASSVTSFSYNEQFF.

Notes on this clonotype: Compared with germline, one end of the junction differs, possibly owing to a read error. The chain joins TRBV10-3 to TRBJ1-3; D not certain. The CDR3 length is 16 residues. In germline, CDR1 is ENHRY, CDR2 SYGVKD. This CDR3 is CAISDYSGISGSTIYF. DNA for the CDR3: TGTGCCATCAGTGATTATTCGGGGATCTCTGGAAGCACCATATATTTT.

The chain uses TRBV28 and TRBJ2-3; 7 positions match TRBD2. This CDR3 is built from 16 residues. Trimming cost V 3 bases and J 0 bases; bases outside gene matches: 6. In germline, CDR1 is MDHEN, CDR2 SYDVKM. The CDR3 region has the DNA TGTGCCAGCAGTTTCGGGCCAGCGGGAAGCACAGATACGCAGTATTTT. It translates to CASSFGPAGSTDTQYF.

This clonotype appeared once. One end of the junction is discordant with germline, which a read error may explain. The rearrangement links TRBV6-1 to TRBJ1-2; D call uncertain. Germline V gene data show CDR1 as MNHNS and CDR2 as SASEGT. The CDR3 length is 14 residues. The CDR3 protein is CASSPAELNYGYIF. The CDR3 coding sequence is TGTGCCAGCAGCCCCGCCGAGCTTAACTATGGCTACATCTTC.

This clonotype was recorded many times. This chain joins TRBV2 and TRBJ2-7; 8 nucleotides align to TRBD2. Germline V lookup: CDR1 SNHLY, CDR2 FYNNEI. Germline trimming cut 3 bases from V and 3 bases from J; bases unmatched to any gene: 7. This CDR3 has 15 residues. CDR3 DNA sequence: TGTGCCAGCAGTGACTCTGCGGGAGGAAACTACGAGCAGTACTTC. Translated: CASSDSAGGNYEQYF.

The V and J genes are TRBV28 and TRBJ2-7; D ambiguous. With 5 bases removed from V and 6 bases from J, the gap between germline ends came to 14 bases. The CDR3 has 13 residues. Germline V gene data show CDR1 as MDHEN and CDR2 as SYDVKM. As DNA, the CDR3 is TGTGCCAGCAGTATTCCTCCCGCCCGCGAGCAGTACTTC. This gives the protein CASSIPPAREQYF.

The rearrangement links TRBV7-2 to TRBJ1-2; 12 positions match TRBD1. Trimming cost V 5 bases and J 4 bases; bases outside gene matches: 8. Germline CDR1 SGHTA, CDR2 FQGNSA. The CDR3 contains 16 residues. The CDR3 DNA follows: TGTGCCAGCAGCACGGGACAGGGGGCGTTTCTCTATGGCTACACCTTC. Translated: CASSTGQGAFLYGYTF.

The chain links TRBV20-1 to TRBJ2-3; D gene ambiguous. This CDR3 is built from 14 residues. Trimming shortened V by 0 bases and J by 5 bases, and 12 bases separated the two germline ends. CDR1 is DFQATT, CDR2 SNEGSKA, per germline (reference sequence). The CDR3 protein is CSARDAMTGDTQYF. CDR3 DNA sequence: TGCAGTGCTAGAGATGCCATGACGGGAGATACGCAGTATTTT.

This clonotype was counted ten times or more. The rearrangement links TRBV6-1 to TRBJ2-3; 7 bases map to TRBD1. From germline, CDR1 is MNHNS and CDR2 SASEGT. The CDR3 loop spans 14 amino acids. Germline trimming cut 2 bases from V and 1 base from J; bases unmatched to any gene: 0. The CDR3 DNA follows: TGTGCCAGCAGTGAACAGGGGGGCACAGATACGCAGTATTTT. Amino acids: CASSEQGGTDTQYF.

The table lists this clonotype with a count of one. This CDR3 is CASSQRASGVQETQYF. As DNA, the CDR3 is TGCGCCAGCAGCCAAAGGGCTAGCGGGGTCCAAGAGACCCAGTACTTC. The chain is built from TRBV4-3 and TRBJ2-5; 9 bases map to TRBD2. The CDR3 is 16 amino acids. From germline, CDR1 is LGHNA and CDR2 YSLEER. V was clipped by 2 bases and J by 1 base; unmatched bases: 5.

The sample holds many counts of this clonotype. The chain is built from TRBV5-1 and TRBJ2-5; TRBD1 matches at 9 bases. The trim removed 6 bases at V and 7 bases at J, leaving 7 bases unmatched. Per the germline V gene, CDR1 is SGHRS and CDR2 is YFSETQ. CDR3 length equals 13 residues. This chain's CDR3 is CASKSGQGRTQYF. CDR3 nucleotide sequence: TGCGCCAGCAAATCCGGACAGGGGAGGACCCAGTACTTC.

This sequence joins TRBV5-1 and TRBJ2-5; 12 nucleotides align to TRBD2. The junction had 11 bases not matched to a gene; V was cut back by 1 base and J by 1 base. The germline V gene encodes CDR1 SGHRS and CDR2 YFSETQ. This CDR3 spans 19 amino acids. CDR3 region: CASSLRLAGGRTSQETQYF. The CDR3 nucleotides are TGCGCCAGCAGCTTGAGGCTAGCGGGAGGGAGGACGAGCCAAGAGACCCAGTACTTC.

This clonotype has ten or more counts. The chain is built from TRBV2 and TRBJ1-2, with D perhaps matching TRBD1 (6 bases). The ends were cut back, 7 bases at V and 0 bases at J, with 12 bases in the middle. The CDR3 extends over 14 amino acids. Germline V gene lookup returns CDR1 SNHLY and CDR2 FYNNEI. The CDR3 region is CASKPGQANYGYTF. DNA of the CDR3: TGTGCCAGCAAACCGGGACAAGCTAACTATGGCTACACCTTC.

The CDR3 loop reads CASSFGGQINQPQHF. In DNA form, the CDR3 reads TGTGCCAGCAGCTTTGGTGGACAGATAAATCAGCCCCAGCATTTT. The chain recombines TRBV5-6 with TRBJ1-5, with D perhaps TRBD1 (6 bases). V dropped 2 bases and J dropped 4 bases, with 13 bases sitting between them. Germline CDR1 is SGHDT and CDR2 is YYEEEE. The CDR3 contains 15 residues.

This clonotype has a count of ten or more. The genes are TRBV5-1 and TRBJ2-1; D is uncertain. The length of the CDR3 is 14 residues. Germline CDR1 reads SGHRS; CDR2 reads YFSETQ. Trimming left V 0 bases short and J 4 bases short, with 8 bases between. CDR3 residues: CASSLADLYNEQFF. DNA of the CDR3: TGCGCCAGCAGCTTGGCCGATCTGTACAATGAGCAGTTCTTC.

The CDR3 protein is CASSPGTSESQYF. The CDR3 DNA sequence: TGTGCCAGCAGCCCTGGGACTAGCGAGTCGCAGTATTTT. The chain joins TRBV5-6 to TRBJ2-3, with TRBD2 matching 10 bases. Germline CDR1 reads SGHDT; CDR2 reads YYEEEE. CDR3 length: 13 residues. The V gene end was trimmed by 4 bases and the J gene end by 10 bases; junction bases not matched to a gene: 6.

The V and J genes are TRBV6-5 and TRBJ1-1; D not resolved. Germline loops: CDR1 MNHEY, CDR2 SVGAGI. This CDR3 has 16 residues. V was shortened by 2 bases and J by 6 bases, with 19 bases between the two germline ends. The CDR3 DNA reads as TGTGCCAGCAGTTACCGTCGGGCCCCCGTAGGATCTGAAGCTTTCTTT. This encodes CASSYRRAPVGSEAFF.

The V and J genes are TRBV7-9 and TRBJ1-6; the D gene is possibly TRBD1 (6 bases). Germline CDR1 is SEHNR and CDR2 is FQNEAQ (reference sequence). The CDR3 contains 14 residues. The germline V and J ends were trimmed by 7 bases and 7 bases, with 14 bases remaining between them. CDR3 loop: CASNTGIWNSPLHF. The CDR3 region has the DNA TGTGCCAGCAACACAGGGATTTGGAATTCACCCCTCCACTTT.

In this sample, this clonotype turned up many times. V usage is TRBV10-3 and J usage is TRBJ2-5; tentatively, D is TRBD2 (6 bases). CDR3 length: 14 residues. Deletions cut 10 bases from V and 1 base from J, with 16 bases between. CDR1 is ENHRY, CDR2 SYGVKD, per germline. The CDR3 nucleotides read TGTGCCAGCCAACTGGCGGGATCCCAAGAGACCCAGTACTTC. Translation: CASQLAGSQETQYF.

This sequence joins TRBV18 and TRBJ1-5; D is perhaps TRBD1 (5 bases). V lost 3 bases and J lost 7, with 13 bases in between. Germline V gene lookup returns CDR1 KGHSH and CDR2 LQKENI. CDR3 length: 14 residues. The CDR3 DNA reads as TGTGCCAGCTCACCGGGGGGATCCGGCCAGCCCCAGCATTTT. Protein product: CASSPGGSGQPQHF.

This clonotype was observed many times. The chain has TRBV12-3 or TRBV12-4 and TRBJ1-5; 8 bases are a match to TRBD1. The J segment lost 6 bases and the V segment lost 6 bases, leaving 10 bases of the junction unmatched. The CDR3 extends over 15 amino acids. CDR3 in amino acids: CASRLDRGGSQPQHF. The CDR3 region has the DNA TGTGCCAGCAGGCTCGACAGGGGTGGAAGTCAGCCCCAGCATTTT.

CDR3 residues: CAGKQGGNEKLFF. CDR3 in DNA: TGTGCCGGCAAACAGGGGGGAAATGAAAAACTGTTTTTT. The chain combines TRBV28 with TRBJ1-4; TRBD1 matches at 8 bases. This CDR3 is 13 amino acids long. After removal of 11 bases from V and 5 bases from J, the junction contained 7 bases not matched to a gene. CDR1 MDHEN and CDR2 SYDVKM come from the germline V gene.

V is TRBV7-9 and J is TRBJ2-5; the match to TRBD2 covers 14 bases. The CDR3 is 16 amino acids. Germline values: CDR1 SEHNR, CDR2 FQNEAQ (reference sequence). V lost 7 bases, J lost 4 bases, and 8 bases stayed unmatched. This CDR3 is CASTVLGLAGAETQYF. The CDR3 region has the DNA TGTGCCAGCACCGTTCTGGGACTAGCGGGAGCAGAGACCCAGTACTTC.

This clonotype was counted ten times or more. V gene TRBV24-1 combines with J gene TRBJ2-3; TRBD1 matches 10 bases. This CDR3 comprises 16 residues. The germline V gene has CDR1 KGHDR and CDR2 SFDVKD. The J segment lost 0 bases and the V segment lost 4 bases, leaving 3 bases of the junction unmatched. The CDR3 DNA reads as TGTGCCACCAGTGACCCGGGACAGGGGAGCACAGATACGCAGTATTTT. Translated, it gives CATSDPGQGSTDTQYF.